The 21 T cell receptor beta chains listed next were all sequenced from one sample in a study of response to subunit inactivated influenza vaccine. Via MiXCR, TCRdb re-called the RT-PCR reads, giving one row per CDR3 protein. This repertoire shows more than 600,000 distinct CDR3 sequences, around 20% found once; its top ten account for approximately 11%. The sample in question was PBMCs from blood, obtained 5 days after vaccination. All receptors derive from a man aged 50-60 years who received an inactivated influenza vaccine.

V usage is TRBV5-1 and J usage is TRBJ1-1; 8 nucleotides align to TRBD1. The germline CDR1 and CDR2 sequences are SGHRS and YFSETQ. The CDR3 sequence is 16 residues long. V dropped 3 bases and J dropped 1; count of bases not matched to a gene: 8. The CDR3 loop is CASSSFTGGWNTEAFF. The CDR3 DNA is TGCGCCAGCAGCTCCTTTACAGGGGGTTGGAACACTGAAGCTTTCTTT. Complete variable domain (other parts from reference TRBV5-1 and TRBJ1-1): KAGVTQTPRYLIKTRGQQVTLSCSPISGHRSVSWYQQTPGQGLQFLFEYFSETQRNKGNFPGRFSGRQFSNSRSEMNVSTLELGDSALYLCASSSFTGGWNTEAFFGQGTRLTVV.

The chain employs TRBV30 and TRBJ2-3, with D perhaps matching TRBD1 (6 bases). The CDR3 covers 14 residues. Germline V gene lookup returns CDR1 GTSNPN and CDR2 SVGIG (reference sequence). V lost 3 bases and J lost 3, with 13 bases in between. The CDR3 DNA follows: TGTGCCTGGAGGCTGGGGGCAGAAACAGATACGCAGTATTTT. It yields the protein CAWRLGAETDTQYF.

This clonotype was seen a few times. The chain employs TRBV30 and TRBJ2-7; no reliable D call. Germline V gives CDR1 GTSNPN, CDR2 SVGIG (reference sequence). The V gene lost 7 bases and the J gene lost 5 bases, with 15 bases spanning the gap. The CDR3 length is 12 residues. The CDR3 protein is CAYRHATDEQYF. The CDR3 nucleotides are TGTGCCTACAGACACGCAACGGACGAGCAGTACTTC.

This clonotype was detected a few times. The chain has TRBV7-6 and TRBJ1-4, with a possible D match to TRBD1 (5 bases). Trimming pared 5 bases from V and 7 bases from J, leaving 14 bases between. This CDR3 is 14 amino acids long. The germline V gene encodes CDR1 SGHVS and CDR2 FNYEAQ. The CDR3 sequence is CASSLRVGTEKLFF. DNA for the CDR3: TGTGCCAGCAGCCTCAGGGTGGGGACTGAAAAACTGTTTTTT.

There are a few counts of this clonotype. This rearrangement joins TRBV12-3 or TRBV12-4 to TRBJ2-4, with D possibly being TRBD2 (6 bases). The length of the CDR3 is 17 residues. V was trimmed by 3 bases and J by 6 bases, leaving 21 bases between them. CDR3 nucleotide sequence: TGTGCCAGCAGTTTCCTCAGGAGGGCCCTAACGGGAAACATTCAGTACTTC. Protein: CASSFLRRALTGNIQYF.

The rearrangement links TRBV15 to TRBJ2-5, with D perhaps matching TRBD1 (5 bases). Looked up from germline, CDR1 is LNHNV and CDR2 is YYDKDF (reference sequence). The CDR3 extends over 15 amino acids. V gave up 0 bases and J gave up 5 bases, with 13 bases separating them. The chain's CDR3 is CATSRDVRGWETQYF. CDR3 DNA sequence: TGTGCCACCAGCAGAGATGTTAGGGGCTGGGAGACCCAGTACTTC.

The V call is TRBV7-9, the J call TRBJ1-4, with 9 bases identical to TRBD1. The germline V gene encodes CDR1 SEHNR and CDR2 FQNEAQ (reference sequence). The length of the CDR3 is 15 residues. V lost 5 bases, J lost 7 bases, and 8 bases stayed unmatched. DNA for the CDR3: TGTGCCAGCAGCGAACCGGGACAGGGAAGTGAAAAACTGTTTTTT. This gives the protein CASSEPGQGSEKLFF.

This clonotype has only a few counts. The chain recombines TRBV9 with TRBJ2-1; D is possibly TRBD2 (6 bases). In germline, CDR1 is SGDLS, CDR2 YYNGEE. The CDR3 is made up of 15 amino acids. The V and J ends lost 2 bases and 2 bases respectively, with 11 bases between them. CDR3 in DNA: TGTGCCAGCAGCGTGGCCCCGGGGGCCTACAATGAGCAGTTCTTC. Translation gives CASSVAPGAYNEQFF.

The rearrangement links TRBV19 to TRBJ1-2; TRBD1 aligns across 8 bases. Losses at the gene ends were 7 bases for V and 1 base for J; bases not matched to a gene: 8. Per germline, CDR1 LNHDA and CDR2 SQIVND (reference sequence). There are 15 residues in the CDR3. In DNA, the CDR3 is TGTGCCAGTACCCCCGGGACAGGTGGTAACTATGGCTACACCTTC. This codes for CASTPGTGGNYGYTF.

The chain links TRBV4-3 to TRBJ2-7; no firm D call. V was shortened by 0 bases and J by 6 bases, with 15 bases between the two germline ends. The CDR3 extends over 15 amino acids. Germline loops: CDR1 LGHNA, CDR2 YSLEER. CDR3: CASSQEITRSAEQYF. CDR3 in DNA: TGCGCCAGCAGCCAAGAAATTACAAGGAGTGCCGAGCAGTACTTC.

The chain has TRBV18 and TRBJ2-4; tentative D call: TRBD2 (6 bases). The ends were cut back, 3 bases at V and 1 base at J, with 7 bases in the middle. The CDR3 spans 14 residues. CDR1 is KGHSH and CDR2 is LQKENI in the germline V gene. DNA for the CDR3: TGTGCCAGCTCACCTGCGGGGGCCAAAAACATTCAGTACTTC. This translates into CASSPAGAKNIQYF.

The J gene is TRBJ2-1, the V gene TRBV14; TRBD2 is a possible D gene (6 bases). Germline V CDR1 and CDR2: SGHDN, FVKESK. V was clipped by 7 bases and J by 1 base, with 11 bases between them. This CDR3 region has 14 residues. CDR3 nucleotides: TGTGCCAGCAAAAGCGGACTATCCTACAATGAGCAGTTCTTC. Translation: CASKSGLSYNEQFF.

Only a few counts were recorded for this clonotype. The chain has TRBV4-2 and TRBJ1-5; 9 bases match TRBD1. Germline CDR1 and CDR2: LGHNA and YNFKEQ. This CDR3 spans 15 amino acids. V was clipped by 0 bases and J by 6 bases; unmatched bases: 3. The CDR3 is CASSQDGQGSQPQHF. The CDR3 nucleotides are TGTGCCAGCAGCCAAGACGGACAGGGGAGTCAGCCCCAGCATTTT.

The rearrangement links TRBV20-1 to TRBJ1-2; 12 nucleotides line up with TRBD1. V was clipped by 3 bases and J by 6 bases; unmatched bases: 5. Germline V gene sequence: CDR1 DFQATT, CDR2 SNEGSKA (reference sequence). The CDR3 has 14 amino acids. The CDR3 bases are TGCAGTGCTAGTTCGGGACAGGGGGCTAATGGCTACACCTTC. Amino acids: CSASSGQGANGYTF.

In the case of this clonotype: One end of the junction does not line up with germline, which may come from a read error. The CDR3 coding sequence is TGTGCCAGCAGCTTAGGGCCGAGGCTGGTCTTC. Translated: CASSLGPRLVF. The chain uses TRBV13 and TRBJ2-1, with D hard to call. CDR1 and CDR2 from the germline V gene are PRHDT and FYEKMQ (reference sequence). The CDR3 extends over 11 amino acids.

V is TRBV6-1 and J is TRBJ2-1, with 9 bases fitting TRBD2. Germline V lookup: CDR1 MNHNS, CDR2 SASEGT. This CDR3 region has 14 residues. The junction had 3 bases not matched to a gene; V was cut back by 7 bases and J by 2 bases. For the CDR3, the DNA is TGTGCCAGCAAGCGGGGGGTAACCTACAATGAGCAGTTCTTC. It translates to CASKRGVTYNEQFF.

This clonotype was seen at least ten times. Germline and junction disagree at one end, which may indicate a read error. The chain has TRBV5-1 and TRBJ2-1; D is uncertain. The germline V gene encodes CDR1 SGHRS and CDR2 YFSETQ. CDR3 length: 14 amino acids. The CDR3 spells CASSLVGSYNEQFF. The CDR3 DNA follows: TGTGCCAGCAGTCTGGTAGGTTCCTACAATGAGCAGTTCTTC.

A few counts support this clonotype. The CDR3 protein is CASSQDEARRETQYF. In DNA form, the CDR3 reads TGCGCCAGCAGCCAAGATGAGGCCAGGAGGGAGACCCAGTACTTC. The rearrangement uses TRBV4-3 and TRBJ2-5; D is possibly TRBD2 (5 bases). V lost 0 bases and J lost 5, with 13 bases in between. CDR3 length equals 15 residues. CDR1 is LGHNA, CDR2 YSLEER, per germline.

This clonotype occurred many times. J is TRBJ2-1 and V is TRBV29-1; 11 bases match TRBD2. The CDR3 totals 15 residues. The V segment lost 7 bases and the J segment 5 bases; nucleotides outside the gene matches: 10. Germline values: CDR1 SQVTM, CDR2 ANQGSEA. The CDR3 here is CSALGSGRAHNEQFF. The DNA for the CDR3 is TGCAGCGCTCTTGGTAGCGGGAGGGCACACAATGAGCAGTTCTTC.

This clonotype appeared a few times. The rearrangement joins TRBV7-9 to TRBJ2-5; TRBD2 might be the D (6 bases). V was trimmed by 6 bases and J by 5 bases, leaving 19 bases between them. The CDR3 has 15 amino acids. Germline V gives CDR1 SEHNR, CDR2 FQNEAQ (reference sequence). CDR3: CASSFGLYVRETQYF. The CDR3 nucleotides are TGTGCCAGCAGTTTCGGACTATATGTACGGGAGACCCAGTACTTC.

This clonotype has just a few counts. The rearrangement uses TRBV9 and TRBJ2-2; 7 bases match TRBD1. V dropped 3 bases and J dropped 3; count of bases not matched to a gene: 5. Per germline, CDR1 SGDLS and CDR2 YYNGEE. This CDR3 is built from 15 residues. The CDR3 protein is CASSERDSYTGELFF. The CDR3 DNA follows: TGTGCCAGCAGCGAAAGGGACAGCTACACCGGGGAGCTGTTTTTT.